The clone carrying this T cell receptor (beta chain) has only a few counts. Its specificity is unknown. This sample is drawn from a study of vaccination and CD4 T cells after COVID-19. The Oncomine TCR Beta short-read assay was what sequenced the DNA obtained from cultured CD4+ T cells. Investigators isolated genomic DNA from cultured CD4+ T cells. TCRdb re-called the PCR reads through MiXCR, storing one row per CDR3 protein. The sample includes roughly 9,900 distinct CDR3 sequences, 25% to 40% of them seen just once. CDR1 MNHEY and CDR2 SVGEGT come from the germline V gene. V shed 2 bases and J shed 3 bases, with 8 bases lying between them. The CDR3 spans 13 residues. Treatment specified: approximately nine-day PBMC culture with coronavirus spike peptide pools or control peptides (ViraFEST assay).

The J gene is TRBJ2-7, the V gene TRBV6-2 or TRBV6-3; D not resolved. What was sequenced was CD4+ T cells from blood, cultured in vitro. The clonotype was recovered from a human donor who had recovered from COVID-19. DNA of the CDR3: TGTGCCAGCAGTTACAGGGTCTACTACGAGCAGTACTTC. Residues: CASSYRVYYEQYF.